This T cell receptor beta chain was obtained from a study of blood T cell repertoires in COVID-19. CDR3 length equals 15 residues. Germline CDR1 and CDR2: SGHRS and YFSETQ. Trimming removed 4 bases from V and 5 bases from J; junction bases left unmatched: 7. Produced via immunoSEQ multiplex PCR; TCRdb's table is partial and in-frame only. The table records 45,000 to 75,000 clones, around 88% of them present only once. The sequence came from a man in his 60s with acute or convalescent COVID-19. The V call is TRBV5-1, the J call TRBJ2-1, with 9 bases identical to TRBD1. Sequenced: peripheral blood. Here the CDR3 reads CASSKGDRDHNEQFF. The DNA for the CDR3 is TGCGCCAGCAGCAAAGGGGACAGGGATCACAATGAGCAGTTCTTC. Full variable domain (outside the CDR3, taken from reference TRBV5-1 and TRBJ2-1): KAGVTQTPRYLIKTRGQQVTLSCSPISGHRSVSWYQQTPGQGLQFLFEYFSETQRNKGNFPGRFSGRQFSNSRSEMNVSTLELGDSALYLCASSKGDRDHNEQFFGPGTRLTVL.